This TCR beta chain emerged from a study of naive and memory T cell subsets. General study findings and limits: A few larger clonotypes appeared in naive repertoires, especially CD8, possibly memory cells re-expressing CD45RA. Over 85% of naive TCR sequences appeared only once, unlike memory subsets.

Two oligonucleotides, mixed equimolar, formed the beta constant-region primer covering TRBC1 and TRBC2. The ligated cDNA underwent four PCR rounds using SP2 and nested alpha and beta constant-region primers. Using its own MiXCR run on the UMI-ligation and nested PCR reads, TCRdb lists one record per CDR3 protein. The sample lists approximately 140,000 distinct CDR3 sequences, 20% to 25% occurring once. A note on this clonotype: Its target is not known.

CDR1 is SNHLY and CDR2 is FYNNEI in the germline V gene. The CDR3 spans 14 residues. The ends were cut back, 6 bases at V and 5 bases at J, with 13 bases in the middle. The chain is built from TRBV2 and TRBJ2-2; D perhaps matches TRBD1 (6 bases). The sequenced sample was naive CD4+ T cells from blood. The sequence derives from a human donor in good health. The CDR3 region is CASRPTGPTGELFF. For the CDR3, the DNA is TGTGCCAGCAGACCAACAGGGCCGACCGGGGAGCTGTTTTTT.